These 23 T cell receptor beta chains originate from one sample sequenced in a study of blood T cell repertoires in COVID-19. The data were produced by immunoSEQ multiplex PCR, yet TCRdb's version contains in-frame clones alone and is incomplete. The profile shows some 200,000 clones, around 84% of them singletons. Sequences were obtained from peripheral blood. These receptors came from a man older than 75 with acute or convalescent COVID-19.

This clone was counted a few times. The chain couples TRBV7-2 to TRBJ1-3; D may be TRBD1 (6 bases). Germline-derived CDR1 and CDR2 are SGHTA and FQGNSA. V shed 1 base and J shed 4 bases, with 14 bases lying between them. CDR3 size: 16 residues. The CDR3 here is CASSLGGGSGGNTIYF. The CDR3, as DNA: TGTGCCAGCAGCTTAGGAGGGGGAAGTGGCGGAAACACCATATATTTT.

The chain carries TRBV7-3 and TRBJ2-2; the match to TRBD2 covers 11 bases. The V gene's germline CDR1 is SGHTA and CDR2 FQGTGA. The CDR3 loop spans 15 amino acids. V dropped 4 bases and J dropped 3; count of bases not matched to a gene: 1. The CDR3: CASSWGLADTGELFF. DNA for the CDR3: TGTGCCAGCAGCTGGGGACTAGCGGACACCGGGGAGCTGTTTTTT.

The genes are TRBV27 and TRBJ1-5; no clear D. The CDR3 is 13 residues long. With 4 bases removed from V and 2 bases from J, the gap between germline ends came to 6 bases. Germline V lookup: CDR1 MNHEY, CDR2 SMNVEV (reference sequence). CDR3 coding DNA: TGTGCCAGCAGTTCGGTAGGCAATCAGCCCCAGCATTTT. Translation: CASSSVGNQPQHF.

V usage is TRBV19 and J usage is TRBJ1-5, with 9 bases aligning to TRBD1. The CDR3 totals 14 residues. CDR1 and CDR2 (germline): LNHDA, SQIVND (reference sequence). V lost 6 bases and J lost 0; bases outside the gene matches: 0. Here the CDR3 DNA reads TGTGCCAGTAGGGGACAGGGTAGCAATCAGCCCCAGCATTTT. Its protein is CASRGQGSNQPQHF.

This clone is a singleton in its sample. V is TRBV5-1 and J is TRBJ1-2; 8 nucleotides match TRBD1. The V and J ends lost 4 bases and 7 bases, in that order; junction bases with no gene match: 6. CDR1 and CDR2 from the germline V gene are SGHRS and YFSETQ. The CDR3 runs to 13 residues. CDR3 region: CASSRDRTGGYTF. CDR3 sequence (DNA): TGCGCCAGCAGCAGGGACAGGACGGGTGGCTACACCTTC.

V gene TRBV5-1 combines with J gene TRBJ2-2, with 8 bases lining up with TRBD1. Germline lookup yields CDR1 SGHRS and CDR2 YFSETQ. This CDR3 is 15 amino acids long. The V gene end was trimmed by 2 bases and the J gene end by 7 bases; junction bases not matched to a gene: 7. In nucleotides, the CDR3 is TGCGCCAGCAGCTTCGATCAGGGGGCTTTCGGGGAGCTGTTTTTT. It yields the protein CASSFDQGAFGELFF.

The chain uses TRBV19 and TRBJ1-5, with a weak D call TRBD1 (6 bases). The CDR3 consists of 15 residues. From germline, CDR1 is LNHDA and CDR2 SQIVND (reference sequence). With 8 bases removed from V and 0 bases from J, the gap between germline ends came to 14 bases. The DNA for the CDR3 is TGTGCCAGTGAAGACCAGGGGTATAGCAATCAGCCCCAGCATTTT. This translates into CASEDQGYSNQPQHF.

The chain links TRBV11-2 to TRBJ2-1, with D maybe TRBD2 (5 bases). The CDR3 contains 12 residues. Germline V lookup: CDR1 SGHAT, CDR2 FQNNGV. V lost 6 bases and J lost 8, with 11 bases in between. For the CDR3, the DNA is TGTGCCAGCAGTGGACTTTTGGATGAGCAGTTCTTC. Its protein is CASSGLLDEQFF.

The chain has TRBV5-1 and TRBJ2-5, with D perhaps matching TRBD1 (5 bases). Deletions cut 0 bases from V and 6 bases from J, with 18 bases between. Germline assignment: CDR1 SGHRS and CDR2 YFSETQ. The CDR3 contains 16 residues. This CDR3 reads CASSLVPDTTPQTQYF. In nucleotides, the CDR3 is TGCGCCAGCAGCTTGGTCCCGGACACAACGCCCCAGACCCAGTACTTC.

The table lists this clone with a few counts. Here the CDR3 reads CASSLSGLRNEQFF. Written as DNA, the CDR3 is TGTGCCAGCAGCCTTAGCGGGTTAAGGAATGAGCAGTTCTTC. This chain joins TRBV7-9 and TRBJ2-1, with 7 bases matching TRBD2. This CDR3 contains 14 residues. After removal of 5 bases from V and 7 bases from J, the junction contained 8 bases not matched to a gene. The germline gives CDR1 SEHNR, CDR2 FQNEAQ (reference sequence).

V usage is TRBV19 and J usage is TRBJ2-3; 8 nucleotides align to TRBD1. The V and J ends lost 1 base and 7 bases, in that order; junction bases with no gene match: 13. Germline lookup yields CDR1 LNHDA and CDR2 SQIVND (reference sequence). The CDR3 is 17 amino acids. The CDR3: CASSIAGDRGSWNTQYF. CDR3 DNA sequence: TGTGCCAGTAGTATAGCGGGCGACAGGGGATCATGGAATACGCAGTATTTT.

The chain has TRBV11-1 and TRBJ2-5; the D is unclear. CDR1 and CDR2 (germline): SGHAT, FQDESV (reference sequence). V was clipped by 2 bases and J by 0 bases, with 4 bases between them. This CDR3 has 13 amino acids. The CDR3 DNA reads TGTGCCAGCAGCTTACACAACCAAGAGACCCAGTACTTC. Its protein is CASSLHNQETQYF. The full variable domain, in which reference TRBV11-1 and TRBJ2-5 provide the parts outside the CDR3, is EAEVAQSPRYKITEKSQAVAFWCDPISGHATLYWYRQILGQGPELLVQFQDESVVDDSQLPKDRFSAERLKGVDSTLKIQPAELGDSAMYLCASSLHNQETQYFGPGTRLLVL.

The chain employs TRBV7-9 and TRBJ2-2, with D uncertain. Germline lookup yields CDR1 SEHNR and CDR2 FQNEAQ (reference sequence). CDR3 length: 13 residues. V lost 1 base and J 8 bases, leaving 8 bases between the germline ends. The CDR3 reads CASSLVSLGELFF. The CDR3, as DNA: TGTGCCAGCAGCTTAGTGAGCCTGGGGGAGCTGTTTTTT.

The V gene is TRBV19, the J gene TRBJ2-1; D is possibly TRBD1 (6 bases). The CDR3 consists of 14 residues. Germline V CDR1 and CDR2: LNHDA, SQIVND (reference sequence). Trimming shortened V by 4 bases and J by 5 bases, and 12 bases separated the two germline ends. The CDR3 DNA reads as TGTGCCAGTAGTACTACCGGGGACAACAATGAGCAGTTCTTC. This translates into CASSTTGDNNEQFF. Looking up the rest from reference TRBV19 and TRBJ2-1 gives the full variable domain: DGGITQSPKYLFRKEGQNVTLSCEQNLNHDAMYWYRQDPGQGLRLIYYSQIVNDFQKGDIAEGYSVSREKKESFPLTVTSAQKNPTAFYLCASSTTGDNNEQFFGPGTRLTVL.

This chain links TRBV19 with TRBJ2-3, with D possibly TRBD2 on 6 matching bases. The germline CDR1 and CDR2 sequences are LNHDA and SQIVND (reference sequence). Trimming left V 4 bases short and J 2 bases short, with 13 bases between. The CDR3 has 15 amino acids. CDR3 bases: TGTGCCAGTAGTAGTAGCGGAAGCAACACAGATACGCAGTATTTT. It is translated as CASSSSGSNTDTQYF. The full variable domain, in which reference TRBV19 and TRBJ2-3 provide the parts outside the CDR3, is DGGITQSPKYLFRKEGQNVTLSCEQNLNHDAMYWYRQDPGQGLRLIYYSQIVNDFQKGDIAEGYSVSREKKESFPLTVTSAQKNPTAFYLCASSSSGSNTDTQYFGPGTRLTVL.

This clone was detected only once. This chain links TRBV27 with TRBJ1-5; perhaps TRBD1 as D (5 bases). The CDR3 loop spans 14 amino acids. Looked up from germline, CDR1 is MNHEY and CDR2 is SMNVEV (reference sequence). Trimming took off 7 bases at V and 2 bases at J, with 12 bases between the two ends. In DNA, the CDR3 is TGTGCCAGCAAGGTTACCAGGGGCAATCAGCCCCAGCATTTT. Translating gives CASKVTRGNQPQHF.

This rearrangement joins TRBV18 to TRBJ2-1; 7 bases are a match to TRBD2. The CDR3 is 14 residues long. Germline values: CDR1 KGHSH, CDR2 LQKENI. V was clipped by 0 bases and J by 8 bases; unmatched bases: 4. The CDR3, as DNA: TGTGCCAGCTCACCACCGACTAGCCGGCATGAGCAGTTCTTC. It encodes CASSPPTSRHEQFF.

This rearrangement joins TRBV30 to TRBJ1-5; TRBD1 matches 7 bases. The CDR3 consists of 12 residues. J lost 7 bases, V lost 0 bases, and 0 bases had no gene match. Germline CDR1 reads GTSNPN; CDR2 reads SVGIG (reference sequence). DNA of the CDR3: TGTGCCTGGAGTGTACAGGGGCAGCCCCAGCATTTT. Amino acid sequence: CAWSVQGQPQHF.

The chain links TRBV7-9 to TRBJ1-4, with D hard to call. CDR3 length: 14 residues. Germline values: CDR1 SEHNR, CDR2 FQNEAQ (reference sequence). Trimming cost V 1 base and J 3 bases, with 6 bases left between them. CDR3 in amino acids: CASSLEQANEKLFF. In DNA form, the CDR3 reads TGTGCCAGCAGCTTAGAGCAGGCTAATGAAAAACTGTTTTTT.

The V and J genes are TRBV7-8 and TRBJ2-1, with D possibly TRBD2 on 5 matching bases. The V end was cut by 0 bases, the J end by 0 bases, with 12 bases between. Germline CDR1 reads SGHVS; CDR2 reads FQNEAQ. This CDR3 contains 17 residues. CDR3 region: CASSLAPPLGSYNEQFF. CDR3 nucleotides: TGTGCCAGCAGCTTAGCGCCTCCACTAGGCTCCTACAATGAGCAGTTCTTC.

The chain uses TRBV6-5 and TRBJ2-1; 9 bases match TRBD2. V was pared by 2 bases and J by 6 bases, with 5 bases of the junction left unmatched. The CDR3 sequence is 15 residues long. The germline CDR1 and CDR2 sequences are MNHEY and SVGAGI. CDR3 in amino acids: CASSYVAGVGNEQFF. Here the CDR3 DNA reads TGTGCCAGCAGTTACGTAGCGGGAGTCGGCAATGAGCAGTTCTTC.

The chain uses TRBV5-1 and TRBJ2-7, with D possibly matching TRBD2 (7 bases). The V and J ends lost 6 bases and 5 bases respectively, with 18 bases between them. This CDR3 has 14 amino acids. Germline V gene lookup returns CDR1 SGHRS and CDR2 YFSETQ. Here the CDR3 reads CASKRGGPQDEQYF. DNA of the CDR3: TGCGCCAGCAAAAGGGGGGGTCCCCAGGACGAGCAGTACTTC.

This chain joins TRBV10-3 and TRBJ2-3; 8 bases are shared with TRBD2. V shed 0 bases, J shed 2 bases, and the junction held 1 base outside the gene matches. The V gene's germline CDR1 is ENHRY and CDR2 SYGVKD. This CDR3 has 15 residues. The CDR3 bases are TGTGCCATCAGTGAGTCTGGACTAGCCACAGATACGCAGTATTTT. This encodes CAISESGLATDTQYF.